This TCR beta chain derives from a study of human T cells and chemical hapten exposure. Study information: Upper-back patch tests with 0.01% DPC were read at 6 days. The patients were mostly female; they had alopecia areata, totalis or universalis. Findings of the study overall: Patch test score rose with PT1 expanded TCR count, significant at thresholds 8, 16 and 32, not 4.

Time point reported: patch test 1, 2 weeks after DPC sensitization. The treatment was: therapeutic diphenylcyclopropenone sensitization with weekly scalp DPC. With 3 bases removed from V and 4 bases from J, the gap between germline ends came to 4 bases. Germline V CDR1 and CDR2: ENHRY, SYGVKD. The CDR3 is 12 residues long. This clonotype was seen ten or more times. The antigen remains undetermined. TCRdb reanalysed the RACE reads using MiXCR and keeps one entry per CDR3 protein. This sample has around 340,000 distinct CDR3 sequences, with approximately 6.3% found just once. V gene TRBV10-3 combines with J gene TRBJ1-5; D is unresolved. This receptor was identified in a woman in her late teens or twenties with alopecia areata. Some clones in this sample may be carry-over from other donors' samples. The source was whole blood, collected in connection with sensitization to the hapten diphenylcyclopropenone (DPC). For the CDR3, the DNA is TGTGCCATCAGTGAAGGAAATCAGCCCCAGCATTTT. Translating gives CAISEGNQPQHF.